The present T cell receptor (beta chain) was sequenced within a study of blood T cell repertoires in COVID-19 (dated by TCRdb to about 2020). A note on the overall study: The collaborator samples originated in the United States, Italy and Spain and spanned the acute and convalescent phases of COVID-19. Where HLA class I and class II types were available, the types were taken from metadata supplied by the sample provider, not from assay-based typing. The repertoires were released in a freely available public database intended as a resource for research on the immune response to SARS-CoV-2. A de-identified subject ID, COVID-19 status, age in years and sex were almost always included in the sample metadata. The samples were drawn from two sources: the first 160 participants of the ongoing ImmuneRACE study, and 950 to 1,500 subjects contributed by 6 global collaborators. The material from the prospective study consisted of cDNA or gDNA derived from T cells, B-cell-depleted T cells, or PBMCs. Deeply sampled blood TCRbeta repertoires from subjects exposed to, actively infected with, or recovered from COVID-19 were included in the dataset. Broad study findings and their caveats: The quantity of clinical and demographic metadata differed by source and by participant and was supplied without curation.

About this clone: Its target antigen remains unknown. Base qualities are not provided; no much larger clone lies one nucleotide away.

Enrolling through a virtual design, the prospective study's participants ranged in age from roughly 18 to 100 years and lived across 20 to 25 United States geographic areas. In the prospective study, participants were assigned to cohorts based on the clinical history participants reported in a screening survey and a study questionnaire. For ImmuneRACE Cohort 3, a participant was defined as recovered based on two consecutive negative NP/OP PCR tests, clearance by a healthcare professional, or resolution of symptoms. In the prospective study, whole blood, serum and a nasopharyngeal or oropharyngeal swab were collected from each participant by mobile phlebotomists. Prospective study participants could optionally give additional blood draws and questionnaires over an approximately 2-month period. Before DNA extraction, blood samples from the prospective study were shipped at room temperature or frozen.

The CDR3 spans 15 residues, from the cysteine through the phenylalanine. Solely the CDR3 DNA is kept, with 45 bases framed from the first base. Unmatched junction bases come to 10, with V trimmed by 6 bases and J by 6 bases. The germline V gene encodes CDR1 SNHLY and CDR2 FYNNEI. The immunoSEQ Assay, a bias-controlled multiplex PCR, was used to amplify TCRbeta CDR3 regions from genomic DNA. Per the authors' processing: The number of nucleated cells in each sample was estimated from the amplification of reference gene primers within the assay. To quantify the absolute abundance of each unique TCRbeta CDR3 rearrangement, sequence reads were collapsed and filtered. For each sample, productive Simpson clonality was calculated as the square root of Simpson's diversity index across productive rearrangements. Not all clones reach the TCRdb copy of this immuneACCESS table, which keeps in-frame sequences only. Checked studies attribute under half of the gap to unresolved V genes and leave the rest unexplained. V and J calls and clone size come straight from that table; D and trimming were deduced from the DNA. Across this sample there are 250,000 or so clones, with approximately 83% seen only once. The ten largest account for around 3.6% of the sample.

Input material: PBMCs or T cells enriched from blood (not recorded which). Here the chain combines TRBV2 and TRBJ1-2, with 10 junctional bases fitting TRBD1. This receptor was obtained from a man aged 50 to 59 who had recovered from COVID-19. The bases are TGTGCCAGCAGCCTAAAGACAGGGGGCTGGGATGGCTACACCTTC. It is translated as CASSLKTGGWDGYTF.